One sample yielded the 32 T cell receptor beta chains listed below, sequenced in a study of Graves' ophthalmopathy and Graves' hyperthyroidism. Amplification of TCR beta CDR3 regions used RNA transcripts. The workflow started with a first-round RT-PCR run with HTBI primers and then moved on to a second-round multiplex PCR. TCRdb independently ran MiXCR on the multiplex PCR reads; one entry per CDR3 protein. Among about 620,000 distinct CDR3 sequences listed, over 20% were seen once. The sample was peripheral blood. Receptors were obtained from a woman between 18 and 30 years old with stable Graves' hyperthyroidism. Some clones in this sample may be carry-over from other donors' samples.

This clonotype was detected many times. The DNA for the CDR3 is TGTGCCAGCAGCCGCGACGAGGGTCGCGAGACCCAGTACTTC. It is translated as CASSRDEGRETQYF. This chain connects TRBV7-9 to TRBJ2-5; TRBD2 might be the D (5 bases). Germline CDR1 and CDR2: SEHNR and FQNEAQ (reference sequence). The CDR3 totals 14 residues. Trimming stripped 5 bases from V and 5 bases from J, with 15 bases between.

This clonotype came up many times. V usage is TRBV6-1 and J usage is TRBJ2-7; 7 nucleotides line up with TRBD1. The CDR3 spans 14 residues. Germline CDR1 and CDR2: MNHNS and SASEGT. V lost 7 bases and J lost 3; bases outside the gene matches: 9. This chain's CDR3 is CASNSVGTDYEQYF. Here the CDR3 DNA reads TGTGCCAGCAACTCGGTCGGGACAGACTACGAGCAGTACTTC.

This clonotype showed up many times. The chain has TRBV29-1 and TRBJ1-2; 11 nucleotides match TRBD1. The length of the CDR3 is 13 residues. With V trimmed by 6 bases and J by 5 bases, 5 bases remained unmatched. The germline V gene encodes CDR1 SQVTM and CDR2 ANQGSEA. CDR3 in DNA: TGCAGCGTCTCGGGACAGGGGGATTATGGCTACACCTTC. This gives the protein CSVSGQGDYGYTF.

This clonotype occurred many times. The chain recombines TRBV20-1 with TRBJ2-5; 12 bases are a match to TRBD1. The germline V gene encodes CDR1 DFQATT and CDR2 SNEGSKA (reference sequence). J gave up 1 base and V 6 bases, and 9 bases lay outside the gene matches. The CDR3 runs 16 residues. The CDR3 region has the DNA TGCAGTGCAACCGGGACAGGGGGCCGGGGCCAAGAGACCCAGTACTTC. Its protein product is CSATGTGGRGQETQYF.

There are many counts of this clonotype. The germline gene is not matched at one end of the junction; a read error may be the cause. This chain uses TRBV24-1 with TRBJ2-7, with 8 bases that match TRBD2. Germline loops: CDR1 KGHDR, CDR2 SFDVKD. This CDR3 has 15 amino acids. The CDR3, as DNA: TGTGCCATCAGTGATTTTCAGCGGGAGCACAACGAGCAGTACTTC. It codes for CAISDFQREHNEQYF.

This clonotype turned up a few times. The chain employs TRBV10-3 and TRBJ2-2; D gene unclear. V was shortened by 2 bases and J by 0 bases, with 7 bases between the two germline ends. The CDR3 totals 15 residues. Germline V gene lookup returns CDR1 ENHRY and CDR2 SYGVKD. CDR3 sequence reads: CAISEGRTNTGELFF. CDR3 bases: TGTGCCATCAGTGAGGGGCGAACGAACACCGGGGAGCTGTTTTTT.

The chain recombines TRBV5-1 with TRBJ1-1; no firm D call. This CDR3 is built from 13 residues. V was pared by 0 bases and J by 7 bases, with 10 bases between. Germline V gene lookup returns CDR1 SGHRS and CDR2 YFSETQ. CDR3 sequence (DNA): TGCGCCAGCAGCTTGGGCACCATGCGTGAAGCTTTCTTT. Protein product: CASSLGTMREAFF.

This clonotype came up a few times. The genes are TRBV6-1 and TRBJ1-1; possibly TRBD1 for D (5 bases). The V end lost 6 bases, the J end lost 6 bases, and 8 bases lay between the germline ends. The germline V gene encodes CDR1 MNHNS and CDR2 SASEGT. The CDR3 is 11 residues long. The CDR3 is CASRQGSEAFF. CDR3 bases: TGTGCCAGCAGGCAGGGCTCTGAAGCTTTCTTT.

The rearrangement links TRBV12-3 or TRBV12-4 to TRBJ1-6, with 7 bases aligning to TRBD1. J was trimmed by 7 bases and V by 6 bases; bases with no gene match: 9. The CDR3 has 15 amino acids. Written as DNA, the CDR3 is TGTGCCAGCAGCAATCGACAGGGCGGAAATTCACCCCTCCACTTT. Encoded protein: CASSNRQGGNSPLHF.

CDR3 DNA: TGTGCCAGCAGCTTAGCTGTGGGAAGCTCAGAGACCCAGTACTTC. Translating gives CASSLAVGSSETQYF. This chain joins TRBV7-9 and TRBJ2-5; D not resolved. From germline, CDR1 is SEHNR and CDR2 FQNEAQ (reference sequence). With 0 bases removed from V and 4 bases from J, the gap between germline ends came to 12 bases. The CDR3 spans 15 residues.

The sample holds many counts of this clonotype. This rearrangement joins TRBV6-1 to TRBJ1-6; 10 nucleotides match TRBD1. The CDR3 length is 15 residues. The germline V gene encodes CDR1 MNHNS and CDR2 SASEGT. J was trimmed by 10 bases and V by 3 bases; bases with no gene match: 6. Written as DNA, the CDR3 is TGTGCCAGCAGTGACCTGACAGGGGGCAAATCACCCCTCCACTTT. Protein: CASSDLTGGKSPLHF.

This clonotype was seen many times. One base away lies a much larger clone, so this may be a sequencing read error. The chain joins TRBV29-1 to TRBJ1-2; no firm D call. The CDR3 has 10 amino acids. CDR1 and CDR2 (germline): SQVTM, ANQGSEA. The CDR3 spells CSVFGSGCTF. CDR3 sequence (DNA): TGCAGCGTTTTTGGCTCTGGCTGCACCTTC.

There are a few counts of this clonotype. The V gene is TRBV30, the J gene TRBJ1-5; D unresolved. This CDR3 is built from 13 residues. V lost 2 bases, J lost 7 bases, and 12 bases lay in between. Germline V CDR1 and CDR2: GTSNPN, SVGIG (reference sequence). This CDR3 is CAWSRGYEQPQHF. CDR3 sequence (DNA): TGTGCCTGGAGTAGAGGGTACGAGCAGCCCCAGCATTTT. Drawing the rest from reference TRBV30 and TRBJ1-5, the complete variable domain is SQTIHQWPATLVQPVGSPLSLECTVEGTSNPNLYWYRQAAGRGLQLLFYSVGIGQISSEVPQNLSASRPQDRQFILSSKKLLLSDSGFYLCAWSRGYEQPQHFGDGTRLSIL.

In its sample, this clonotype was seen a few times. V and J are TRBV12-3 or TRBV12-4 and TRBJ1-1, with 7 bases fitting TRBD1. V trimming: 5 bases; J trimming: 0 bases; junction bases outside the gene matches: 6. The CDR3 consists of 15 residues. The CDR3 here is CASSPWGQLNTEAFF. For the CDR3, the DNA is TGTGCCAGCAGTCCGTGGGGACAGCTGAACACTGAAGCTTTCTTT.

This clonotype was picked up many times. The chain carries TRBV29-1 and TRBJ1-1, with D hard to call. Germline assignment: CDR1 SQVTM and CDR2 ANQGSEA. V lost 7 bases to trimming and J lost 1 base, with 4 bases between them. The CDR3 spans 10 residues. The CDR3 sequence is CSGGNTEAFF. The CDR3 nucleotides read TGCAGCGGCGGGAACACTGAAGCTTTCTTT.

This clonotype occurred a few times. The chain links TRBV7-8 to TRBJ1-2; D not resolved. The length of the CDR3 is 14 residues. V lost 3 bases to trimming and J lost 0 bases, with 8 bases between them. From germline, CDR1 is SGHVS and CDR2 FQNEAQ. In DNA, the CDR3 is TGTGCCAGCAGCTTGGGTTTAGCTAACTATGGCTACACCTTC. Residues: CASSLGLANYGYTF.

This clonotype was recorded many times. The chain links TRBV12-5 to TRBJ2-2, with 7 bases lining up with TRBD1. There are 18 residues in the CDR3. Germline assignment: CDR1 LGHNT and CDR2 FRNRAP. Trimming at V came to 0 bases and at J to 2 bases, leaving 9 bases not matched to a gene. The CDR3 spells CASGLVLTGQQNTGELFF. The CDR3 DNA sequence: TGTGCTAGTGGTTTGGTACTTACGGGACAGCAAAACACCGGGGAGCTGTTTTTT.

This clonotype has just a few counts. The chain links TRBV7-3 to TRBJ2-2; D tentatively fits TRBD1 or TRBD2 (5 bases each). Deletions cut 0 bases from V and 0 bases from J, with 11 bases between. The CDR3 consists of 17 residues. Per the germline V gene, CDR1 is SGHTA and CDR2 is FQGTGA. CDR3 sequence reads: CASSLTFGAANTGELFF. CDR3 coding DNA: TGTGCCAGCAGCTTAACGTTCGGGGCAGCGAACACCGGGGAGCTGTTTTTT.

This clonotype was observed many times. V gene TRBV11-2 combines with J gene TRBJ2-7, with TRBD1 identical over 8 bases. After removal of 0 bases from V and 3 bases from J, the junction contained 7 bases not matched to a gene. The CDR3 contains 16 residues. Germline V gives CDR1 SGHAT, CDR2 FQNNGV. CDR3 bases: TGTGCCAGCAGCTTAGATACCGGGACAGGCCTCTACGAGCAGTACTTC. It yields the protein CASSLDTGTGLYEQYF. The full variable domain, in which reference TRBV11-2 and TRBJ2-7 provide the parts outside the CDR3, is EAGVAQSPRYKIIEKRQSVAFWCNPISGHATLYWYQQILGQGPKLLIQFQNNGVVDDSQLPKDRFSAERLKGVDSTLKIQPAKLEDSAVYLCASSLDTGTGLYEQYFGPGTRLTVT.

This clonotype was observed at least ten times. The chain has TRBV7-2 and TRBJ2-6; no clear D. V was clipped by 0 bases and J by 0 bases, with 6 bases between them. This CDR3 region has 16 residues. Germline V CDR1 and CDR2: SGHTA, FQGNSA. The CDR3 sequence is CASSLASPSGANVLTF. For the CDR3, the DNA is TGTGCCAGCAGCTTAGCGTCACCCTCTGGGGCCAACGTCCTGACTTTC.

This clonotype has at least ten counts. The V and J genes are TRBV7-9 and TRBJ1-3, with D unclear. The CDR3 has 14 amino acids. CDR1 is SEHNR and CDR2 is FQNEAQ in the germline V gene (reference sequence). The V gene lost 1 base and the J gene lost 6 bases, with 10 bases spanning the gap. The CDR3 sequence is CASSLVSGENTIYF. DNA of the CDR3: TGTGCCAGCAGCTTAGTTTCAGGTGAAAACACCATATATTTT.

The chain has TRBV12-3 or TRBV12-4 and TRBJ1-6; TRBD1 might be the D (6 bases). V was shortened by 1 base and J by 5 bases, with 18 bases between the two germline ends. The CDR3 is made up of 18 amino acids. The CDR3 here is CASSLVYWGAYHNSPLHF. The CDR3 nucleotides are TGTGCCAGCAGTTTAGTATATTGGGGGGCTTACCATAATTCACCCCTCCACTTT.

This clonotype was seen at least ten times. J is TRBJ2-2 and V is TRBV25-1; 7 bases fit TRBD1. V shed 4 bases and J 3 bases; nucleotides not matched to a gene: 5. Germline V lookup: CDR1 MGHDK, CDR2 SYGVNS. The CDR3 is 15 residues long. The CDR3 is CASSGTGVYTGELFF. The CDR3, as DNA: TGTGCCAGCAGTGGTACAGGGGTATACACCGGGGAGCTGTTTTTT.

This clonotype was detected ten times or more. The rearrangement joins TRBV12-3 or TRBV12-4 to TRBJ1-2; the D gene is possibly TRBD1 (6 bases). This CDR3 contains 13 residues. Trimming cost V 5 bases and J 8 bases, with 15 bases left between them. The CDR3 nucleotides read TGTGCCAGCAGTCGGACAGAGCGGCGGGGCTACACCTTC. As protein: CASSRTERRGYTF.

This clonotype was detected many times. The chain links TRBV12-3 or TRBV12-4 to TRBJ1-1; D not certain. The ends were cut back, 5 bases at V and 0 bases at J, with 10 bases in the middle. This CDR3 has 14 amino acids. The CDR3 DNA is TGTGCCAGCAGTCGTAATAACATGAACACTGAAGCTTTCTTT. Translated: CASSRNNMNTEAFF.

Ten or more counts support this clonotype. The chain combines TRBV29-1 with TRBJ2-7; D perhaps matches TRBD2 (6 bases). CDR1 and CDR2 from the germline V gene are SQVTM and ANQGSEA. This CDR3 is built from 11 residues. This chain's CDR3 is CRVPGGAEQYF. The CDR3 coding sequence is TGCAGAGTCCCCGGGGGTGCCGAGCAGTACTTC.

Ten or more counts support this clonotype. The genes are TRBV12-3 or TRBV12-4 and TRBJ1-5; TRBD1 is a possible D gene (5 bases). V was shortened by 6 bases and J by 0 bases, with 18 bases between the two germline ends. The CDR3 runs 17 residues. CDR3 in amino acids: CASRSDSLIPSNQPQHF. The CDR3 DNA sequence: TGTGCCAGCAGATCCGACAGCCTGATACCTAGCAATCAGCCCCAGCATTTT.

The J gene is TRBJ1-1, the V gene TRBV28, with D possibly TRBD1 on 5 matching bases. In germline, CDR1 is MDHEN, CDR2 SYDVKM. The CDR3 has 15 residues. With 7 bases removed from V and 1 base from J, the gap between germline ends came to 16 bases. The CDR3 sequence: CASIPWRGRNTEAFF. The DNA for the CDR3 is TGTGCCAGCATTCCCTGGAGGGGCAGGAACACTGAAGCTTTCTTT. The whole variable domain, remainder taken from reference TRBV28 and TRBJ1-1, is DVKVTQSSRYLVKRTGEKVFLECVQDMDHENMFWYRQDPGLGLRLIYFSYDVKMKEKGDIPEGYSVSREKKERFSLILESASTNQTSMYLCASIPWRGRNTEAFFGQGTRLTVV.

This clonotype was counted ten times or more. The chain joins TRBV28 to TRBJ2-7; perhaps TRBD2 as D (5 bases). V lost 9 bases and J 0 bases, leaving 18 bases between the germline ends. The CDR3 is 15 residues long. Germline V CDR1 and CDR2: MDHEN, SYDVKM. The CDR3 region has the DNA TGTGCCAGTTTCGCCCCCAGCGGTAACTCCTACGAGCAGTACTTC. It yields the protein CASFAPSGNSYEQYF.

The chain links TRBV2 to TRBJ1-2; the D is unclear. This CDR3 spans 13 amino acids. Germline values: CDR1 SNHLY, CDR2 FYNNEI. Trimming took 7 bases from V and 4 from J, leaving 13 bases between them. The CDR3 coding sequence is TGTGCCAGCACCGCGGACGGAAGCTATGGCTACACCTTC. This gives the protein CASTADGSYGYTF.

This clonotype has just a few counts. A much larger clone lies a single base off, so this may be a read error. The chain couples TRBV27 to TRBJ2-2; 9 bases match TRBD1. CDR1 is MNHEY and CDR2 is SMNVEV in the germline V gene (reference sequence). This CDR3 comprises 15 residues. The CDR3 loop reads CASSAGTGRSGELCF. Here the CDR3 DNA reads TGTGCCAGCAGTGCCGGGACAGGGAGATCCGGGGAGCTGTGTTTT.

This clonotype has only a few counts. This chain links TRBV12-3 or TRBV12-4 with TRBJ1-1; tentative D call: TRBD1 (6 bases). V lost 7 bases and J 1 base, leaving 16 bases between the germline ends. CDR3 length: 15 amino acids. This CDR3 is CASKVRTVKNTEAFF. DNA of the CDR3: TGTGCCAGCAAGGTCCGGACAGTTAAGAACACTGAAGCTTTCTTT.